This entry lists 29 T cell receptor beta chains sequenced from one sample in a study of blood T cell repertoires in COVID-19. Clones were read by immunoSEQ multiplex PCR, and TCRdb kept only the in-frame ones, dropping some. The sample includes just over 650,000 clones, about 87% of them seen just once. Sequencing was done on a sample of peripheral blood. Receptor source: a woman aged 18-29 years with acute or convalescent COVID-19.

The V gene is TRBV18, the J gene TRBJ1-6; 7 positions match TRBD1. This CDR3 spans 15 amino acids. Germline CDR1 and CDR2: KGHSH and LQKENI. V was pared by 4 bases and J by 10 bases, with 10 bases of the junction left unmatched. CDR3 sequence reads: CASSQTPGQSSPLHF. For the CDR3, the DNA is TGTGCCAGCTCACAAACTCCGGGACAGTCGTCACCCCTCCACTTT.

The chain employs TRBV3-1 (or the pseudogene TRBV3-2) and TRBJ1-4; D may be TRBD1 (5 bases). Trimming cost V 4 bases and J 7 bases, with 19 bases left between them. CDR1 and CDR2 from the germline V gene are LGHDT and YNNKEL (reference sequence). This CDR3 region has 16 residues. CDR3 in DNA: TGTGCCAGCAGCCCGCCCGGGGGGGATCTTTTTGAAAAACTGTTTTTT. Amino acid sequence: CASSPPGGDLFEKLFF.

This chain links TRBV7-3 with TRBJ1-1; 7 bases map to TRBD1. J was trimmed by 11 bases and V by 4 bases; bases with no gene match: 16. Looked up from germline, CDR1 is SGHTA and CDR2 is FQGTGA. The CDR3 is 15 residues long. CDR3 region: CASSSEGTVSSRAFF. As DNA, the CDR3 is TGTGCCAGCAGCTCGGAGGGGACAGTATCGTCACGGGCTTTCTTT.

The J gene is TRBJ2-2, the V gene TRBV6-4, with 7 nucleotides matching TRBD1. Germline V gene data show CDR1 as MRHNA and CDR2 as SNTAGT. The CDR3 sequence is 15 residues long. Unmatched junction bases numbered 6, after V lost 6 bases and J lost 2 bases. The CDR3 DNA reads as TGTGCCAGCAGCCCGAGACAGGGCAACACCGGGGAGCTGTTTTTT. Its protein product is CASSPRQGNTGELFF.

This chain uses TRBV7-7 with TRBJ1-5, with 8 nucleotides matching TRBD1. Trimming removed 5 bases from V and 0 bases from J; junction bases left unmatched: 6. The CDR3 is made up of 16 amino acids. Germline CDR1 SSHAT, CDR2 FNYEAQ (reference sequence). CDR3: CASSPGTGDSNQPQHF. In DNA form, the CDR3 reads TGTGCCAGCAGCCCCGGGACAGGTGATAGCAATCAGCCCCAGCATTTT.

The rearrangement uses TRBV9 and TRBJ2-2, with 7 bases identical to TRBD1. Germline loops: CDR1 SGDLS, CDR2 YYNGEE. Germline trimming cut 4 bases from V and 6 bases from J; bases unmatched to any gene: 0. The CDR3 loop spans 12 amino acids. CDR3 sequence: CASSRGPGELFF. In DNA form, the CDR3 reads TGTGCCAGCAGCAGGGGGCCCGGGGAGCTGTTTTTT.

This chain connects TRBV5-6 to TRBJ2-7; D remains unclear. Germline V gene data show CDR1 as SGHDT and CDR2 as YYEEEE. The CDR3 contains 13 residues. Trimming removed 4 bases from V and 5 bases from J, with 13 bases in between. The CDR3 loop reads CASSGDLLDEQYF. The CDR3, as DNA: TGTGCCAGCAGCGGCGACTTATTAGACGAGCAGTACTTC.

This clone was counted a single time. This rearrangement joins TRBV9 to TRBJ1-2, with D tentatively TRBD1 (5 bases). V lost 5 bases and J 8 bases, leaving 16 bases between the germline ends. CDR3 length: 13 amino acids. Germline V gene sequence: CDR1 SGDLS, CDR2 YYNGEE. The CDR3 sequence: CASRDQGEMGYTF. The DNA for the CDR3 is TGTGCCAGCAGAGATCAGGGTGAGATGGGCTACACCTTC.

The rearrangement uses TRBV6-5 and TRBJ2-5; D unclear. Germline V gene lookup returns CDR1 MNHEY and CDR2 SVGAGI. The CDR3 contains 13 residues. V lost 4 bases to trimming and J lost 5 bases, with 11 bases between them. The CDR3 loop reads CASSFSLEETQYF. For the CDR3, the DNA is TGTGCCAGCAGTTTTTCCCTCGAGGAGACCCAGTACTTC.

This clone was counted between two and nine times. The V and J genes are TRBV6-5 and TRBJ1-6; no definite D call. Trimming stripped 5 bases from V and 8 bases from J, with 13 bases between. This CDR3 is 14 amino acids long. Germline-derived CDR1 and CDR2 are MNHEY and SVGAGI. The CDR3 DNA sequence: TGTGCCAGCAGTACCGGGAATACCTATTCACCCCTCCACTTT. This encodes CASSTGNTYSPLHF.

This clone was seen more than once but under ten times. The rearrangement joins TRBV9 to TRBJ1-1; D perhaps matches TRBD1 (5 bases). Germline V CDR1 and CDR2: SGDLS, YYNGEE. This CDR3 is 13 amino acids long. Trimming stripped 4 bases from V and 4 bases from J, with 11 bases between. CDR3 bases: TGTGCCAGCAGCTTCGATGGGGCCACTGAAGCTTTCTTT. Residues: CASSFDGATEAFF. Full variable domain (outside the CDR3, taken from reference TRBV9 and TRBJ1-1): DSGVTQTPKHLITATGQRVTLRCSPRSGDLSVYWYQQSLDQGLQFLIQYYNGEERAKGNILERFSAQQFPDLHSELNLSSLELGDSALYFCASSFDGATEAFFGQGTRLTVV.

The CDR3 coding sequence is TGCGCCAGCAGCTTCATGCAGGGGGCATTCAATGAGCAGTTCTTC. This encodes CASSFMQGAFNEQFF. The J gene is TRBJ2-1, the V gene TRBV5-1; 8 bases line up with TRBD1. The CDR3 extends over 15 amino acids. The germline V gene encodes CDR1 SGHRS and CDR2 YFSETQ. V shed 2 bases, J shed 6 bases, and the junction held 7 bases outside the gene matches.

The rearrangement links TRBV5-4 to TRBJ1-3; 7 nucleotides align to TRBD1. Germline CDR1 SGHNT, CDR2 YYREEE (reference sequence). This CDR3 spans 13 amino acids. With V trimmed by 0 bases and J by 10 bases, 4 bases remained unmatched. CDR3 sequence: CASSLAGGGTIYF. Written as DNA, the CDR3 is TGTGCCAGCAGCTTGGCAGGGGGAGGAACCATATATTTT. Full variable domain (missing parts from reference TRBV5-4 and TRBJ1-3): ETGVTQSPTHLIKTRGQQVTLRCSSQSGHNTVSWYQQALGQGPQFIFQYYREEENGRGNFPPRFSGLQFPNYSSELNVNALELDDSALYLCASSLAGGGTIYFGEGSWLTVV.

This chain connects TRBV4-1 to TRBJ1-2, with 7 nucleotides matching TRBD1. The CDR3 runs 15 residues. Germline V gives CDR1 MGHRA, CDR2 YSYEKL. Trimming removed 2 bases from V and 14 bases from J; junction bases left unmatched: 17. CDR3 sequence: CASSQTFGQAHSRTF. The CDR3 DNA reads TGCGCCAGCAGCCAAACCTTTGGACAGGCCCATTCACGGACCTTC.

DNA for the CDR3: TGTGCCAGCAGCCCCTGGTTGGGGACAGGGGCCCAGGAGCAGTTCTTC. Its protein is CASSPWLGTGAQEQFF. The chain is built from TRBV7-8 and TRBJ2-1, with TRBD1 matching 10 bases. Germline-derived CDR1 and CDR2 are SGHVS and FQNEAQ. Trimming cost V 5 bases and J 10 bases; bases outside gene matches: 14. The CDR3 is made up of 16 amino acids.

The genes are TRBV5-1 and TRBJ1-2; the D gene is possibly TRBD1 (5 bases). Germline V gene data show CDR1 as SGHRS and CDR2 as YFSETQ. The CDR3 runs 13 residues. V was cut by 3 bases and J by 6 bases, with 12 bases left in between. The CDR3 loop reads CASSSGLGDGYTF. For the CDR3, the DNA is TGCGCCAGCAGCTCGGGACTGGGGGATGGCTACACCTTC.

The CDR3 sequence is CASSSQRQGHYGYTF. The CDR3 DNA reads as TGTGCCAGCAGTTCCCAGAGACAGGGACACTATGGCTACACCTTC. The rearrangement uses TRBV6-6 and TRBJ1-2; 7 bases fit TRBD1. The germline CDR1 and CDR2 sequences are MNHNY and SVGAGI (reference sequence). The ends lost 4 bases at V and 3 bases at J; junction bases unmatched: 8. The CDR3 extends over 15 amino acids.

The gene calls are TRBV4-1 and TRBJ2-1; 8 bases are shared with TRBD1. Germline V gene lookup returns CDR1 MGHRA and CDR2 YSYEKL. Unmatched junction bases numbered 15, after V lost 2 bases and J lost 12 bases. The CDR3 contains 16 residues. The CDR3 DNA sequence: TGCGCCAGCAGCCAACTAAGGCAGGGGGCTGCTTTAAGGCAGTTCTTC. Protein: CASSQLRQGAALRQFF.

This clone was seen just once. The chain carries TRBV5-1 and TRBJ2-1; 7 bases are shared with TRBD2. This CDR3 has 16 residues. The ends lost 0 bases at V and 5 bases at J; junction bases unmatched: 8. CDR1 SGHRS and CDR2 YFSETQ come from the germline V gene. The CDR3 loop reads CASSLVATSVDNEQFF. The CDR3 DNA reads TGCGCCAGCAGCTTGGTAGCCACTAGCGTGGACAATGAGCAGTTCTTC.

This chain links TRBV3-1 (or the pseudogene TRBV3-2) with TRBJ1-1; 7 nucleotides align to TRBD1. This CDR3 is 16 amino acids long. V lost 2 bases and J lost 1; bases outside the gene matches: 7. The germline V gene encodes CDR1 LGHDT and CDR2 YNNKEL (reference sequence). This chain's CDR3 is CASSQKTGWANTEAFF. The CDR3 DNA reads TGTGCCAGCAGCCAAAAGACAGGGTGGGCGAACACTGAAGCTTTCTTT.

This clone was observed a single time. The V call is TRBV9, the J call TRBJ2-3, with 9 bases lining up with TRBD2. CDR1 is SGDLS, CDR2 YYNGEE, per germline. The CDR3 is made up of 14 amino acids. Trimming cost V 7 bases and J 2 bases; bases outside gene matches: 5. The CDR3 is CASGTSGYTDTQYF. CDR3 nucleotides: TGTGCCAGCGGTACTAGCGGGTACACAGATACGCAGTATTTT.

V and J are TRBV3-1 (or the pseudogene TRBV3-2) and TRBJ2-7; maybe TRBD1 (6 bases). V was pared by 4 bases and J by 1 base, with 14 bases between. Per germline, CDR1 LGHDT and CDR2 YNNKEL (reference sequence). The CDR3 loop spans 15 amino acids. The CDR3 protein is CASSPVDRSSYEQYF. The DNA for the CDR3 is TGTGCCAGCAGCCCCGTTGACAGGAGTTCCTACGAGCAGTACTTC.

Regarding this clone: Other DNA sequences in this specimen translate into the identical CDR3. The CDR3 sequence is CASSFSGEQYF. CDR3 nucleotides: TGTGCCAGCAGTTTTTCAGGGGAGCAGTACTTC. This rearrangement joins TRBV12-3 or TRBV12-4 to TRBJ2-7; D perhaps matches TRBD1 (5 bases). The CDR3 runs to 11 residues. The germline V and J ends were trimmed by 3 bases and 7 bases, with 7 bases remaining between them.

The J gene is TRBJ1-1, the V gene TRBV27; a possible D gene is TRBD1 (5 bases). This CDR3 has 12 residues. Trimming pared 4 bases from V and 14 bases from J, leaving 17 bases between. Germline loops: CDR1 MNHEY, CDR2 SMNVEV (reference sequence). The CDR3 DNA is TGTGCCAGCAGTTCAGGGACTTTGAGGGAGTTCTTT. This codes for CASSSGTLREFF.

The V gene is TRBV2, the J gene TRBJ2-3; the D gene is possibly TRBD1 (6 bases). Trimming pared 2 bases from V and 6 bases from J, leaving 12 bases between. CDR1 and CDR2 (germline): SNHLY, FYNNEI. This CDR3 is built from 14 residues. The CDR3 region is CASSELGAGDTQYF. The DNA for the CDR3 is TGTGCCAGCAGTGAATTGGGGGCAGGGGATACGCAGTATTTT. The full variable domain, completed using reference TRBV2 and TRBJ2-3, is EPEVTQTPSHQVTQMGQEVILRCVPISNHLYFYWYRQILGQKVEFLVSFYNNEISEKSEIFDDQFSVERPDGSNFTLKIRSTKLEDSAMYFCASSELGAGDTQYFGPGTRLTVL.

The V and J genes are TRBV7-2 and TRBJ1-2; weak D call: TRBD1 (6 bases). Trimming left V 1 base short and J 5 bases short, with 14 bases between. The CDR3 extends over 15 amino acids. Per the germline V gene, CDR1 is SGHTA and CDR2 is FQGNSA. The CDR3 sequence: CASSLGHRDYYGYTF. CDR3 DNA sequence: TGTGCCAGCAGCTTAGGGCACAGGGATTATTATGGCTACACCTTC.

This chain links TRBV2 with TRBJ1-1; D perhaps matches TRBD1 (5 bases). The CDR3 covers 12 residues. The germline V gene has CDR1 SNHLY and CDR2 FYNNEI. Trimming left V 8 bases short and J 7 bases short, with 14 bases between. CDR3 bases: TGTGCCAGCCTTCGTACAGGAGATGAAGCTTTCTTT. It codes for CASLRTGDEAFF.

The CDR3 DNA is TGCAGCGTTGAGGGGGCAGGGGGCGGTGGCTACACCTTC. Translated: CSVEGAGGGGYTF. The chain is built from TRBV29-1 and TRBJ1-2, with TRBD1 identical over 8 bases. CDR1 and CDR2 from the germline V gene are SQVTM and ANQGSEA. CDR3 size: 13 residues. Unmatched junction bases numbered 7, after V lost 3 bases and J lost 7 bases.

The chain combines TRBV4-3 with TRBJ1-6, with TRBD1 matching 11 bases. The germline CDR1 and CDR2 sequences are LGHNA and YSLEER. CDR3 length: 18 residues. Trimming took 0 bases from V and 9 from J; bases not matched to a gene: 10. CDR3 in DNA: TGCGCCAGCAGCCAAGACCCCGGGACAGGGGGTTTGTTTTCACCCCTCCACTTT. Translating it yields CASSQDPGTGGLFSPLHF.